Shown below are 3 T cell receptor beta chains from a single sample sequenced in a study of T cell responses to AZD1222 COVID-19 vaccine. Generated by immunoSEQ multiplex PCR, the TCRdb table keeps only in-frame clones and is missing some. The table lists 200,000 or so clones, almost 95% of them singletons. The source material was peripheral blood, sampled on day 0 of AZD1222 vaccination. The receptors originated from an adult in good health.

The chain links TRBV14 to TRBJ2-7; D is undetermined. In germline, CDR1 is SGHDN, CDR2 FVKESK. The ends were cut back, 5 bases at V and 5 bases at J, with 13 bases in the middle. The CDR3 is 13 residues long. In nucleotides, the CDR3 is TGTGCCAGCAGCTCCCGATCCTTGGACGAGCAGTACTTC. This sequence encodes CASSSRSLDEQYF.

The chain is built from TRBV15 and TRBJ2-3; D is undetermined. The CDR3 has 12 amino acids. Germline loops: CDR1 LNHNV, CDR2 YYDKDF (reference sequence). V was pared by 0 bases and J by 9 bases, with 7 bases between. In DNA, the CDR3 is TGTGCCACCAGCAGAGATGAGGTCACGCAGTATTTT. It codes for CATSRDEVTQYF. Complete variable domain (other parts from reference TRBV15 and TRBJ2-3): DAMVIQNPRYQVTQFGKPVTLSCSQTLNHNVMYWYQQKSSQAPKLLFHYYDKDFNNEADTPDNFQSRRPNTSFCFLDIRSPGLGDTAMYLCATSRDEVTQYFGPGTRLTVL.

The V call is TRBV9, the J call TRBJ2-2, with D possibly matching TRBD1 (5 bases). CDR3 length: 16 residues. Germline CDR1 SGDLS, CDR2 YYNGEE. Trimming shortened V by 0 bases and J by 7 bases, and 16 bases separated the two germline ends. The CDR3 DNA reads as TGTGCCAGCAGCGTAGATGACCGGACACCCCTCGGGGAGCTGTTTTTT. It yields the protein CASSVDDRTPLGELFF.